These 7 T cell receptor beta chains share one sample of origin, sequenced in a study of post-analysis software for immune sequencing data. General observations from the study: Among roughly five TRBV segments more frequent in patients than controls were TRBV5-6, TRBV5-1 and TRBV20-1.

Sequencing libraries made from TCR beta cDNA carried unique molecular identifiers. MiXCR, run by TCRdb on the PCR reads, gives a single entry per CDR3 protein. The data show about 200,000 distinct CDR3 sequences, 25% to 35% seen once. No antigen is known for these receptors. Sample: blood. These receptors came from a girl between 2 and 17 years old with multiple sclerosis.

This clonotype was detected many times. The gene calls are TRBV10-3 and TRBJ2-5; D is unresolved. The V end lost 8 bases, the J end lost 2 bases, and 6 bases lay between the germline ends. This CDR3 spans 11 amino acids. CDR1 and CDR2 from the germline V gene are ENHRY and SYGVKD. DNA of the CDR3: TGTGCCATCGGATTGCAAGAGACCCAGTACTTC. Translation: CAIGLQETQYF.

Concerning this clonotype itself: Possible read error: a much larger clone is one base away. The chain carries TRBV20-1 and TRBJ2-1; D is unresolved. This CDR3 is built from 12 residues. Germline loops: CDR1 DFQATT, CDR2 SNEGSKA (reference sequence). Trimming left V 1 base short and J 8 bases short, with 9 bases between. In DNA form, the CDR3 reads TGCAGTGCTAGAGGAGGTGTGGATGAGCAGTTCTTC. As protein: CSARGGVDEQFF.

Remarks on this clonotype: An end of the junction differs from the germline gene, which may be a read error. The chain joins TRBV11-1 to TRBJ2-3, with D perhaps matching TRBD1 or TRBD2 (5 bases each). The CDR3 is 15 amino acids. From germline, CDR1 is SGHAT and CDR2 FQDESV (reference sequence). Here the CDR3 DNA reads TGTGCCAGCAGCTCTAGGGACGTCCCCACAGATGCGCAGTATTTT. It is translated as CASSSRDVPTDAQYF.

The chain links TRBV3-1 to TRBJ2-3, with 7 bases identical to TRBD2. CDR3 length: 15 amino acids. Germline V gene lookup returns CDR1 LGHDT and CDR2 YNNKEL (reference sequence). V was clipped by 4 bases and J by 0 bases; unmatched bases: 4. This CDR3 is CASSPRGSSTDTQYF. The DNA of the CDR3 is TGTGCCAGCAGCCCGCGGGGGTCGAGCACAGATACGCAGTATTTT.

This clonotype was detected many times. The chain combines TRBV27 with TRBJ2-1, with TRBD1 matching 8 bases. The ends lost 5 bases at V and 2 bases at J; junction bases unmatched: 17. CDR3 length: 19 residues. Germline CDR1 is MNHEY and CDR2 is SMNVEV (reference sequence). In DNA form, the CDR3 reads TGTGCCAGCAGTAAAATTCCCTATACCGGACAGGGAACCTACAATGAGCAGTTCTTC. Translation gives CASSKIPYTGQGTYNEQFF.

This clonotype was counted at least ten times. The V gene is TRBV20-1, the J gene TRBJ1-1; D ambiguous. Germline values: CDR1 DFQATT, CDR2 SNEGSKA (reference sequence). V was shortened by 3 bases and J by 10 bases, with 9 bases between the two germline ends. The CDR3 consists of 10 residues. This CDR3 reads CSASPLRAFF. For the CDR3, the DNA is TGCAGTGCTAGTCCTCTGAGAGCTTTCTTT.

At least ten counts were recorded for this clonotype. The gene calls are TRBV6-6 and TRBJ1-5, with 7 bases aligning to TRBD1. Germline assignment: CDR1 MNHNY and CDR2 SVGAGI (reference sequence). J was trimmed by 4 bases and V by 7 bases; bases with no gene match: 10. CDR3 length: 15 residues. The CDR3, as DNA: TGTGCCAGCAACAACCCGACAGGGCAGAATCAGCCCCAGCATTTT. Its translation is CASNNPTGQNQPQHF.